This T cell receptor (beta chain) was sequenced during a study of blood T cell repertoires in COVID-19. Study at large: The United States, Italy and Spain were the sources of the acute and convalescent COVID-19 samples. PBMCs, B-cell-depleted T cells, or T cells provided the cDNA or gDNA that made up the material.

The repertoire was sequenced with immunoSEQ multiplex PCR; TCRdb's copy has only in-frame clones and lacks some. Among about 310,000 clones listed, less than 85% were seen once. Participants were aged roughly 18 to 100 years from roughly 25 US areas. Cohorts were based on clinical histories the participants reported. The source of this sequence is a woman in her 30s who had been exposed to COVID-19. What was sequenced was PBMCs or T cells enriched from blood (not recorded which).

CDR3: CASKTDNTGELFF. CDR3 nucleotide sequence: TGTGCCAGCAAAACAGATAACACCGGGGAGCTGTTTTTT. This rearrangement joins TRBV2 to TRBJ2-2; D unclear. This CDR3 is built from 13 residues. The germline V gene encodes CDR1 SNHLY and CDR2 FYNNEI. The germline V and J ends were trimmed by 7 bases and 2 bases, with 8 bases remaining between them.